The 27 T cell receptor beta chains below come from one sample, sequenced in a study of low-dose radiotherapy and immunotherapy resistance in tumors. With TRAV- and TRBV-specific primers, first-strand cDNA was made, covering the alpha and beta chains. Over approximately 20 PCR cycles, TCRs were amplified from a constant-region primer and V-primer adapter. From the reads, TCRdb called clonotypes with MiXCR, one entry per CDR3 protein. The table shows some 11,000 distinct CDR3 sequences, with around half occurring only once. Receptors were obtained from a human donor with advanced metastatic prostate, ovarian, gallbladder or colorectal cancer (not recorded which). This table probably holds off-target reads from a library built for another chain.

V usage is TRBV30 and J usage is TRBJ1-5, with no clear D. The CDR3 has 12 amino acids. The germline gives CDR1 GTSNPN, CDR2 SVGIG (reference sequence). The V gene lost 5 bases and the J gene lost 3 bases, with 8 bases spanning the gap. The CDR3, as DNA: TGTGCCTGGGCGGGGAACAATCAGCCCCAGCATTTT. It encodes CAWAGNNQPQHF.

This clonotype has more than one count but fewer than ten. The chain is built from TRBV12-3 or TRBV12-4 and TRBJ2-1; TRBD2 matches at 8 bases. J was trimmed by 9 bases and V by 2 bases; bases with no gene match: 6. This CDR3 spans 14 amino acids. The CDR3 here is CASSLIGREGEQFF. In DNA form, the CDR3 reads TGTGCCAGCAGTTTAATCGGGAGGGAGGGTGAGCAGTTCTTC.

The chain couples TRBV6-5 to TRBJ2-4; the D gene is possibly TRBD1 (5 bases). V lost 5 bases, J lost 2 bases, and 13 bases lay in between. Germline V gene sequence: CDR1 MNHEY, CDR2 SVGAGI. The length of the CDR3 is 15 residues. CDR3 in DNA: TGTGCCAGCAGTCCAGGGAAGTGGACCAAAAACATTCAGTACTTC. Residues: CASSPGKWTKNIQYF.

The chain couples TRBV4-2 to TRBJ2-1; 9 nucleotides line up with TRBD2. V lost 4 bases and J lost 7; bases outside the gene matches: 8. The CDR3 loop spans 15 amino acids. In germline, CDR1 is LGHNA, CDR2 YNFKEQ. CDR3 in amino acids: CASSLAGVAWNEQFF. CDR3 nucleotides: TGTGCCAGCAGCCTAGCGGGAGTGGCGTGGAATGAGCAGTTCTTC.

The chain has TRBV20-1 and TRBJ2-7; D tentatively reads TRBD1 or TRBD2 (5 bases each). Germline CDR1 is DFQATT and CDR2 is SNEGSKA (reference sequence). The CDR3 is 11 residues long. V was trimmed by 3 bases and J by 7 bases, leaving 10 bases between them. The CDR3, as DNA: TGCAGTGCTAGGAGGGGACCAGAGCAGTACTTC. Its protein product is CSARRGPEQYF.

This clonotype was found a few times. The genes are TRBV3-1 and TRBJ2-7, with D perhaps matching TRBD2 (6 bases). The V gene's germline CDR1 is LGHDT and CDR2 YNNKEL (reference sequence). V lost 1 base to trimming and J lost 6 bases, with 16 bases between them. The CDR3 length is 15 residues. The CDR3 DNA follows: TGTGCCAGCAGCCAAGGGAGGGCTAGCTTGGGCGAGCAGTACTTC. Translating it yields CASSQGRASLGEQYF.

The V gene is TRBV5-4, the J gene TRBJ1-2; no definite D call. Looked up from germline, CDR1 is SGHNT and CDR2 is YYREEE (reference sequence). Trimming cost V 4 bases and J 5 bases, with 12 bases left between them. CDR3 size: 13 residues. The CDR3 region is CASSLDSFYGYTF. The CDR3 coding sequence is TGTGCCAGCAGCCTGGACTCCTTTTATGGCTACACCTTC.

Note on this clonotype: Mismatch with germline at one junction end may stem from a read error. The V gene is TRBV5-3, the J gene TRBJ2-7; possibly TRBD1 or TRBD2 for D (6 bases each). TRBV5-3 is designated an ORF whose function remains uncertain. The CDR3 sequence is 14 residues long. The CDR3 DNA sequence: TGTGCCAGCAGCTGGGGGGCCTTCGGGGCCGAGCAGTACTTC. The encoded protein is CASSWGAFGAEQYF.

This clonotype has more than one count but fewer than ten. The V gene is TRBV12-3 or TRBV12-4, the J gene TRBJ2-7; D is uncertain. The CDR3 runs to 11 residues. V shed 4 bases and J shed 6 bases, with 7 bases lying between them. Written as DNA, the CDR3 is TGTGCCAGCAGTTCCATCGGCGAGCAGTACTTC. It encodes CASSSIGEQYF.

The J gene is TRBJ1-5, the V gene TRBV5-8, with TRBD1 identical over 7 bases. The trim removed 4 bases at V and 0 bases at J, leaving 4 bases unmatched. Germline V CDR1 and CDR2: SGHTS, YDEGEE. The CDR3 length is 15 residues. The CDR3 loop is CASSVQGTSNQPQHF. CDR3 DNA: TGTGCCAGCAGCGTACAGGGGACTAGCAATCAGCCCCAGCATTTT.

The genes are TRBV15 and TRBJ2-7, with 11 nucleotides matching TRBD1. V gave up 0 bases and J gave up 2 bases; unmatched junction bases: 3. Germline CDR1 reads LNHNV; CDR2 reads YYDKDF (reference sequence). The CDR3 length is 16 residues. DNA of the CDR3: TGTGCCACCAGCAGAGAAGGGGGACAGGGGGCCTACGAGCAGTACTTC. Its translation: CATSREGGQGAYEQYF. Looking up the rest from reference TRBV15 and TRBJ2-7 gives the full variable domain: DAMVIQNPRYQVTQFGKPVTLSCSQTLNHNVMYWYQQKSSQAPKLLFHYYDKDFNNEADTPDNFQSRRPNTSFCFLDIRSPGLGDTAMYLCATSREGGQGAYEQYFGPGTRLTVT.

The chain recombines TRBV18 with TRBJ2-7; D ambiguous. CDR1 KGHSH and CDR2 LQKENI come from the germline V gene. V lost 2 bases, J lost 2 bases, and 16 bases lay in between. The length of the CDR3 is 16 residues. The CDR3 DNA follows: TGTGCCAGCTCACCAGGACCCCCTTCGGTGCCCTACGAGCAGTACTTC. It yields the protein CASSPGPPSVPYEQYF.

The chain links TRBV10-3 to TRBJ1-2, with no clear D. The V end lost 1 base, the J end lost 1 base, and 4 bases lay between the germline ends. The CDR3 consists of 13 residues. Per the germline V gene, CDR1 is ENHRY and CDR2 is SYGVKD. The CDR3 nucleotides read TGTGCCATCAGTGAGTTGAGTAACTATGGCTACACCTTC. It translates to CAISELSNYGYTF.

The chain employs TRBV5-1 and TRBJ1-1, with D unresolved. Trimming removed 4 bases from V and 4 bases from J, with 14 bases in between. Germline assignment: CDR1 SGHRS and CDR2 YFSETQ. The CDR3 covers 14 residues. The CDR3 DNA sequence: TGCGCCAGCAGCCCAGGTCGGCGGGGCACTGAAGCTTTCTTT. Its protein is CASSPGRRGTEAFF.

The CDR3 sequence: CSVVALPEAFF. The CDR3 DNA is TGCAGCGTTGTGGCCCTCCCTGAAGCTTTCTTT. This chain links TRBV29-1 with TRBJ1-1, with no clear D. Germline CDR1 is SQVTM and CDR2 is ANQGSEA. CDR3 length: 11 residues. Trimming cost V 4 bases and J 6 bases, with 9 bases left between them. Based on the CDR3 plus reference TRBV29-1 and TRBJ1-1, the full variable domain is SAVISQKPSRDICQRGTSLTIQCQVDSQVTMMFWYRQQPGQSLTLIATANQGSEATYESGFVIDKFPISRPNLTFSTLTVSNMSPEDSSIYLCSVVALPEAFFGQGTRLTVV.

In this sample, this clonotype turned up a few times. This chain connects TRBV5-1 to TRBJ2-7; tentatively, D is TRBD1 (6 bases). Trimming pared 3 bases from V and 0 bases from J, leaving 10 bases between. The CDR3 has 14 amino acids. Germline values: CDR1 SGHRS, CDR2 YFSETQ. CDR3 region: CASSSDRRSYEQYF. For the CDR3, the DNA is TGCGCCAGCAGCTCAGACAGGCGCTCCTACGAGCAGTACTTC.

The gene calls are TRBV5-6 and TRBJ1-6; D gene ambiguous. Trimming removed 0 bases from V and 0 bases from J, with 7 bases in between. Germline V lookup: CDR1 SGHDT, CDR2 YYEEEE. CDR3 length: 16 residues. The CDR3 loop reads CASSLDGSSYNSPLHF. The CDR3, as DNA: TGTGCCAGCAGCTTGGACGGGAGCTCCTATAATTCACCCCTCCACTTT.

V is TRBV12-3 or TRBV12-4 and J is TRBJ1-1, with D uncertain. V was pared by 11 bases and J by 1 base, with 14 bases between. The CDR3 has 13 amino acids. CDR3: CAAGVLANTEAFF. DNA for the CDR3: TGTGCCGCCGGGGTTTTGGCGAACACTGAAGCTTTCTTT.

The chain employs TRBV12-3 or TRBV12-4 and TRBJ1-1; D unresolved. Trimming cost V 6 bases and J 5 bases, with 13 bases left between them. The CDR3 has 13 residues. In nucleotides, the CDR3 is TGTGCCAGCAGCGGCCAGGTGGTGACTGAAGCTTTCTTT. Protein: CASSGQVVTEAFF.

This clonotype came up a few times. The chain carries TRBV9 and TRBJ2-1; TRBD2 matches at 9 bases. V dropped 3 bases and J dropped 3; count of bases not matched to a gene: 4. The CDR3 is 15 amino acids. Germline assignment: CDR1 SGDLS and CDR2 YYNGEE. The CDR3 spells CASSARTSVYNEQFF. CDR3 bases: TGTGCCAGCAGCGCTAGGACTAGCGTCTACAATGAGCAGTTCTTC.

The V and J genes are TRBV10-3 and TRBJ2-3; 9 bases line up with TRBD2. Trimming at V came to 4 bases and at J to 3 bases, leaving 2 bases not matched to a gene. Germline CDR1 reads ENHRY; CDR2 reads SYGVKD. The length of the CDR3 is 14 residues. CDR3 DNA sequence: TGTGCCATCAGTGTAACTAGCGGGACAGATACGCAGTATTTT. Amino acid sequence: CAISVTSGTDTQYF.

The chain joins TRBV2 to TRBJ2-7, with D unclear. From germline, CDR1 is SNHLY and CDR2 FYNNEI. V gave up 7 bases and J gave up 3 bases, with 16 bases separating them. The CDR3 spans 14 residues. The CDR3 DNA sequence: TGTGCCAGCAAGGGCTCAGCCAGTATCTACGAGCAGTACTTC. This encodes CASKGSASIYEQYF.

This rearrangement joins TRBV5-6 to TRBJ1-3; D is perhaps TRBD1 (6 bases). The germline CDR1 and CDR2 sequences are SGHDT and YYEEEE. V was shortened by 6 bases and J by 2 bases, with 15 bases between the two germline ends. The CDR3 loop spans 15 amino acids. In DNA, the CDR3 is TGTGCCAGCAACGATCGACAGGCCGCTGGAAACACCATATATTTT. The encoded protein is CASNDRQAAGNTIYF.

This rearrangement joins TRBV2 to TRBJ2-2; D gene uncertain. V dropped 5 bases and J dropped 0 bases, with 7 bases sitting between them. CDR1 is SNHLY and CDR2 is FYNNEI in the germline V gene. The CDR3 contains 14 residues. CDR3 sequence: CASSPISNTGELFF. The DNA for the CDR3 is TGTGCCAGCAGTCCTATTTCGAACACCGGGGAGCTGTTTTTT.

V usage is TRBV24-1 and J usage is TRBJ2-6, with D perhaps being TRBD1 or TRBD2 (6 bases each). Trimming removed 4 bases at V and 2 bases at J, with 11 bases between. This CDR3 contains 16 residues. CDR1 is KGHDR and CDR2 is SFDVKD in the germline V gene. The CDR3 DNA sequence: TGTGCCACCAGTGACCCGGGGGCAACTGGGGCCAACGTCCTGACTTTC. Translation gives CATSDPGATGANVLTF.

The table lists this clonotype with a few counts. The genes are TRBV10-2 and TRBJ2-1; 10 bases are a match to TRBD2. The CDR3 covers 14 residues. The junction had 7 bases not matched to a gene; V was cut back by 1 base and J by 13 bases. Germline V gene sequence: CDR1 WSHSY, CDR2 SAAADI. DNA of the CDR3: TGCGCCAGCAGTGAGTGGGGGCTAGCGGGGGTACAGTTCTTC. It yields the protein CASSEWGLAGVQFF.

Here the CDR3 DNA reads TGTGCCTCCCAGGGCCCATCGGTGCAGGGTATACCTAGCACAGATACGCAGTATTTT. Protein product: CASQGPSVQGIPSTDTQYF. V and J are TRBV6-6 and TRBJ2-3; perhaps TRBD1 as D (5 bases). In germline, CDR1 is MNHNY, CDR2 SVGAGI (reference sequence). Trimming removed 11 bases at V and 0 bases at J, with 30 bases between. This CDR3 region has 19 residues.